The 20 T cell receptor beta chains below all came from one sample that was sequenced in a study of blood T cell repertoires in COVID-19 (dated by TCRdb to about 2020). Preparation of the library involved the immunoSEQ multiplex PCR assay. TCRdb limited this immuneACCESS table to in-frame rearrangements with V and J called. A share of clones is missing; checked studies link under half to unresolved V genes, and the rest is unexplained. The sample table holds roughly 38,000 clones, of which roughly 90% were seen once. Of the sample, 12% is held by the ten largest clones. The material sequenced was peripheral blood. The receptors shown here come from a man between 65 and 79 years old with acute or convalescent COVID-19.

The chain is built from TRBV5-5 and TRBJ2-5; TRBD2 agrees at 7 bases. Per germline, CDR1 SGHKS and CDR2 YYEKEE (reference sequence). The CDR3 is made up of 12 amino acids. J gave up 3 bases and V 8 bases, and 4 bases lay outside the gene matches. Here the CDR3 reads CASQGGKETQYF. The CDR3 nucleotides read TGTGCCAGTCAGGGAGGGAAAGAGACCCAGTACTTC.

This clone was seen a handful of times. This chain connects TRBV2 to TRBJ1-1; 9 nucleotides match TRBD1. Trimming at V came to 9 bases and at J to 4 bases, leaving 6 bases not matched to a gene. The germline gives CDR1 SNHLY, CDR2 FYNNEI. CDR3 length: 13 amino acids. CDR3 protein: CASIADRGTEAFF. The CDR3 DNA sequence: TGTGCCAGTATTGCGGACAGGGGCACTGAAGCTTTCTTT. The complete variable domain, with remaining parts taken from reference TRBV2 and TRBJ1-1, reads EPEVTQTPSHQVTQMGQEVILRCVPISNHLYFYWYRQILGQKVEFLVSFYNNEISEKSEIFDDQFSVERPDGSNFTLKIRSTKLEDSAMYFCASIADRGTEAFFGQGTRLTVV.

The sample holds one count of this clone. V and J are TRBV5-4 and TRBJ2-7; D is perhaps TRBD2 (6 bases). The V end was cut by 0 bases, the J end by 3 bases, with 10 bases between. The CDR3 spans 14 residues. CDR1 and CDR2 from the germline V gene are SGHNT and YYREEE (reference sequence). Here the CDR3 reads CASSLVSGDYEQYF. The CDR3 DNA is TGTGCCAGCAGCTTGGTTTCGGGGGACTACGAGCAGTACTTC.

The chain is built from TRBV29-1 and TRBJ2-1; 10 bases agree with TRBD2. The CDR3 loop spans 14 amino acids. The V gene's germline CDR1 is SQVTM and CDR2 ANQGSEA. V trimming: 6 bases; J trimming: 8 bases; junction bases outside the gene matches: 10. The CDR3 here is CSVAAGGPLDEQFF. CDR3 coding DNA: TGCAGCGTCGCAGCGGGAGGGCCATTGGATGAGCAGTTCTTC.

The chain uses TRBV11-2 and TRBJ2-7, with 10 positions matching TRBD1. From germline, CDR1 is SGHAT and CDR2 FQNNGV. The V gene end was trimmed by 1 base and the J gene end by 4 bases; junction bases not matched to a gene: 7. This CDR3 is built from 16 residues. For the CDR3, the DNA is TGTGCCAGCAGCTTAGTAGCCGGGACAGGGGCGTACGAGCAGTACTTC. It encodes CASSLVAGTGAYEQYF.

The chain is built from TRBV7-2 and TRBJ2-5; 8 bases line up with TRBD2. CDR3 size: 13 residues. V was pared by 4 bases and J by 5 bases, with 3 bases of the junction left unmatched. The germline gives CDR1 SGHTA, CDR2 FQGNSA. CDR3 loop: CASSSRTSETQYF. For the CDR3, the DNA is TGTGCCAGCAGCTCGCGGACTAGCGAGACCCAGTACTTC.

V usage is TRBV3-1 (or the pseudogene TRBV3-2) and J usage is TRBJ2-2; D not resolved. The CDR3 totals 15 residues. CDR1 LGHDT and CDR2 YNNKEL come from the germline V gene (reference sequence). Trimming removed 1 base from V and 7 bases from J, with 13 bases in between. The DNA for the CDR3 is TGTGCCAGCAGCCAAGGTGGTACGAGAGGCGGGGAGCTGTTTTTT. Protein product: CASSQGGTRGGELFF.

The chain joins TRBV5-1 to TRBJ2-3; 8 nucleotides agree with TRBD1. The CDR3 extends over 14 amino acids. Germline CDR1 reads SGHRS; CDR2 reads YFSETQ. V was pared by 4 bases and J by 5 bases, with 6 bases of the junction left unmatched. The CDR3 reads CASSPGQARDTQYF. The CDR3 DNA sequence: TGCGCCAGCAGCCCGGGACAGGCGAGAGATACGCAGTATTTT.

The V and J genes are TRBV4-3 and TRBJ2-7, with 8 bases matching TRBD2. With V trimmed by 1 base and J by 3 bases, 5 bases remained unmatched. Germline V CDR1 and CDR2: LGHNA, YSLEER. The CDR3 runs to 15 residues. The CDR3: CASSQGPGLVYEQYF. The DNA for the CDR3 is TGCGCCAGCAGCCAAGGGCCGGGACTAGTCTACGAGCAGTACTTC.

The CDR3 region has the DNA TGTGCTAGTGGTTTGGGGTCGAGGACTAGCGGGAGCAATGAGCAGTTCTTC. This gives the protein CASGLGSRTSGSNEQFF. The chain links TRBV12-5 to TRBJ2-1, with 13 bases identical to TRBD2. The CDR3 consists of 17 residues. Germline V gives CDR1 LGHNT, CDR2 FRNRAP. Trimming cost V 1 base and J 6 bases; bases outside gene matches: 6.

This clone has just one count. The chain carries TRBV19 and TRBJ2-1; D possibly corresponds to TRBD1 (5 bases). CDR1 and CDR2 from the germline V gene are LNHDA and SQIVND (reference sequence). The CDR3 is made up of 16 amino acids. The V end was cut by 6 bases, the J end by 0 bases, with 15 bases between. The CDR3 DNA sequence: TGTGCCAGTAGGAAGACAGCCTCTAGCTCCTACAATGAGCAGTTCTTC. Its translation is CASRKTASSSYNEQFF.

This sequence joins TRBV5-5 and TRBJ2-7; 9 bases align to TRBD1. Trimming cost V 5 bases and J 0 bases; bases outside gene matches: 6. The CDR3 consists of 15 residues. In germline, CDR1 is SGHKS, CDR2 YYEKEE (reference sequence). The CDR3: CASSFGTGFSYEQYF. The CDR3 region has the DNA TGTGCCAGCAGTTTTGGGACAGGGTTCTCCTACGAGCAGTACTTC.

The chain is built from TRBV28 and TRBJ1-2, with D unclear. V shed 2 bases and J shed 4 bases, with 5 bases lying between them. The germline CDR1 and CDR2 sequences are MDHEN and SYDVKM. The CDR3 extends over 12 amino acids. The CDR3 DNA reads TGTGCCAGCAGTTTACGACTCTATGGCTACACCTTC. Translation: CASSLRLYGYTF.

V is TRBV6-1 and J is TRBJ2-1; 9 bases map to TRBD2. V dropped 7 bases and J dropped 8; count of bases not matched to a gene: 9. Germline assignment: CDR1 MNHNS and CDR2 SASEGT. The CDR3 totals 14 residues. CDR3 DNA: TGTGCCAGCACCGGGACTAGCCTTGTTGATGAGCAGTTCTTC. As protein: CASTGTSLVDEQFF.

The rearrangement links TRBV18 to TRBJ2-2; D is possibly TRBD1 (6 bases). V was shortened by 3 bases and J by 3 bases, with 17 bases between the two germline ends. In germline, CDR1 is KGHSH, CDR2 LQKENI. The CDR3 extends over 17 amino acids. The CDR3 DNA sequence: TGTGCCAGCTCACCCATCTCCCTGGGGGCGGACACCGGGGAGCTGTTTTTT. Translating gives CASSPISLGADTGELFF.

The chain carries TRBV29-1 and TRBJ2-1; a possible D gene is TRBD1 (5 bases). The CDR3 totals 14 residues. The germline V gene has CDR1 SQVTM and CDR2 ANQGSEA. Trimming cost V 6 bases and J 1 base, with 13 bases left between them. CDR3 DNA: TGCAGCGTAGCCGTAGCAGGGTCCTACAATGAGCAGTTCTTC. Its translation: CSVAVAGSYNEQFF.

The chain carries TRBV6-4 and TRBJ1-1; D is ambiguous. Trimming stripped 6 bases from V and 6 bases from J, with 14 bases between. The CDR3 totals 13 residues. In germline, CDR1 is MRHNA, CDR2 SNTAGT. CDR3 sequence reads: CASSEGHGAEAFF. Here the CDR3 DNA reads TGTGCCAGCAGCGAGGGCCACGGGGCTGAAGCTTTCTTT.

This clone was seen only a few times. The chain employs TRBV9 and TRBJ2-1; 8 bases are a match to TRBD1. The CDR3 length is 15 residues. Germline V gene lookup returns CDR1 SGDLS and CDR2 YYNGEE. J was trimmed by 4 bases and V by 3 bases; bases with no gene match: 6. Here the CDR3 DNA reads TGTGCCAGCAGCGCAGGGGGCGGGCCGTACAATGAGCAGTTCTTC. Translating it yields CASSAGGGPYNEQFF.

The chain couples TRBV27 to TRBJ2-3; TRBD2 is a possible D gene (6 bases). There are 13 residues in the CDR3. The germline CDR1 and CDR2 sequences are MNHEY and SMNVEV (reference sequence). The V and J ends lost 3 bases and 7 bases respectively, with 11 bases between them. The CDR3 sequence: CASSFREQNTQYF. CDR3 bases: TGTGCCAGCAGTTTTCGGGAGCAGAATACGCAGTATTTT.

The table lists this clone with a count of one. The chain joins TRBV2 to TRBJ2-3; D remains ambiguous. V was cut by 8 bases and J by 4 bases, with 13 bases left in between. Germline V gives CDR1 SNHLY, CDR2 FYNNEI. The CDR3 sequence is 13 residues long. The CDR3 here is CASHQRLADTQYF. DNA for the CDR3: TGTGCCAGCCACCAGAGGTTAGCAGATACGCAGTATTTT.